This TCR beta chain was documented in a study of CD8 T cells in Susac syndrome. Whole-study context: When blood was drawn, the patients with Susac syndrome were therapy-naive, on corticosteroids, or on intravenous immunoglobulin alone.

TCR beta from blood CD8+ and CD4+ T cells was sequenced. CDR1 and CDR2 (germline): SEHNR, FQNEAQ (reference sequence). The CDR3 loop spans 13 amino acids. Deletions cut 5 bases from V and 6 bases from J, with 14 bases between. RNA was extracted with the RNeasy kit, and a quantity of about 0.45 to 1 ug was reverse transcribed using random hexamers. TCRdb re-analysed the immunoSEQ multiplex PCR reads in MiXCR, keeping a single row per CDR3 protein. The sample holds approximately 80,000 distinct CDR3 sequences, approximately 93% seen once. Material: CD8+ T cells from PBMCs. The TCR was taken from a human donor with Susac syndrome. The rearrangement uses TRBV7-9 and TRBJ2-7, with D possibly being TRBD1 or TRBD2 (5 bases each). CDR3 sequence (DNA): TGTGCCAGCAGCCAAGATGGGGGTGGCGAGCAGTACTTC. Translated: CASSQDGGGEQYF.